This TCR beta chain was profiled in a study of CD8+CD57+ T cells in acquired aplastic anemia. Profiling of TCR beta VDJ combinations and CDR3 sequences used genomic DNA as template. MiXCR was run by TCRdb on the reads, yielding one entry per CDR3 protein. The sample lists about 260,000 distinct CDR3 sequences, approximately 82% occurring once. This clonotype was counted between two and nine times. The germline gene is not matched at one end of the junction; a read error may be the cause. The CDR3 loop spans 15 amino acids. Germline loops: CDR1 SQVTM, CDR2 ANQGSEA. CD8+CD57+ cell expansion, shown by flow cytometry, had occurred in the patients selected for sequencing. Patients were therapy-naive when their blood was sampled.

The rearrangement joins TRBV29-1 to TRBJ2-3; TRBD2 matches 10 bases. This TCR was recovered from a human donor with aplastic anemia. The sequenced material came from sorted CD4+, CD8+, or CD8+CD57+ T cells (not recorded which) from PBMCs. CDR3 protein: CGVGVLAGSTDTQYF. The DNA of the CDR3 is TGCGGCGTTGGCGTACTAGCGGGGAGTACAGATACGCAGTATTTT.